The 8 T cell receptor beta chains given below trace back to one sample, sequenced in a study of technical replicates of blood from a handful of donors. Method: immunoSEQ multiplex PCR; TCRdb's copy keeps in-frame clones and lacks some. The sample has tens of thousands of clones, about 94% seen once. The source material was T cells isolated from PBMCs. The receptors come from a human donor in good health.

This rearrangement joins TRBV27 to TRBJ1-3; D not resolved. Trimming shortened V by 7 bases and J by 4 bases, and 14 bases separated the two germline ends. This CDR3 is 14 amino acids long. Germline CDR1 and CDR2: MNHEY and SMNVEV (reference sequence). The CDR3 is CASIGSKQGNTIYF. CDR3 coding DNA: TGTGCCAGCATAGGTAGCAAGCAAGGAAACACCATATATTTT.

The gene calls are TRBV5-6 and TRBJ1-2; 9 bases align to TRBD1. This CDR3 has 13 residues. The junction had 6 bases not matched to a gene; V was cut back by 6 bases and J by 6 bases. Per the germline V gene, CDR1 is SGHDT and CDR2 is YYEEEE. CDR3 in amino acids: CASKPGQGHGYTF. The CDR3 coding sequence is TGTGCCAGCAAGCCGGGACAGGGTCATGGCTACACCTTC. The full variable domain, rest sourced from reference TRBV5-6 and TRBJ1-2, is DAGVTQSPTHLIKTRGQQVTLRCSPKSGHDTVSWYQQALGQGPQFIFQYYEEEERQRGNFPDRFSGHQFPNYSSELNVNALLLGDSALYLCASKPGQGHGYTFGSGTRLTVV.

The genes are TRBV28 and TRBJ1-2, with TRBD1 matching over 8 bases. This CDR3 region has 16 residues. Germline CDR1 and CDR2: MDHEN and SYDVKM. With V trimmed by 4 bases and J by 4 bases, 11 bases remained unmatched. CDR3 amino acids: CASSYPRTGSLYGYTF. The DNA of the CDR3 is TGTGCCAGCAGTTACCCCCGGACAGGGTCCCTCTATGGCTACACCTTC.

V and J are TRBV10-3 and TRBJ1-3; TRBD1 might be the D (6 bases). The V and J ends lost 1 base and 3 bases respectively, with 16 bases between them. The CDR3 consists of 17 residues. Germline CDR1 reads ENHRY; CDR2 reads SYGVKD. The CDR3 bases are TGTGCCATCAGTGAGTTTCGAGGGGGAACGGTTGGAAACACCATATATTTT. It yields the protein CAISEFRGGTVGNTIYF.

CDR3: CASSFQGLDEKLFF. Here the CDR3 DNA reads TGTGCCAGCAGTTTTCAGGGGTTGGATGAAAAACTGTTTTTT. This sequence joins TRBV27 and TRBJ1-4; D may be TRBD1 (6 bases). Germline assignment: CDR1 MNHEY and CDR2 SMNVEV (reference sequence). CDR3 length: 14 amino acids. Trimming stripped 3 bases from V and 6 bases from J, with 11 bases between.

The chain carries TRBV29-1 and TRBJ2-1; 13 bases are shared with TRBD2. J lost 6 bases, V lost 7 bases, and 6 bases had no gene match. The V gene's germline CDR1 is SQVTM and CDR2 ANQGSEA. This CDR3 region has 14 residues. CDR3 sequence (DNA): TGCAGCGAATACGGACTAGCGGGAGCCAATGAGCAGTTCTTC. Protein: CSEYGLAGANEQFF.

The chain is built from TRBV11-2 and TRBJ1-1; D might be TRBD1 (6 bases). Trimming removed 1 base at V and 4 bases at J, with 10 bases between. Germline lookup yields CDR1 SGHAT and CDR2 FQNNGV. The CDR3 covers 14 residues. The CDR3 coding sequence is TGTGCCAGCAGCTTAGTAAACAGGGTCACTGAAGCTTTCTTT. This translates into CASSLVNRVTEAFF. The full variable domain, with the rest looked up from reference TRBV11-2 and TRBJ1-1, is EAGVAQSPRYKIIEKRQSVAFWCNPISGHATLYWYQQILGQGPKLLIQFQNNGVVDDSQLPKDRFSAERLKGVDSTLKIQPAKLEDSAVYLCASSLVNRVTEAFFGQGTRLTVV.

The CDR3 is CASSPEGQASYEQYF. DNA for the CDR3: TGTGCCAGCAGCCCTGAAGGACAGGCCTCCTACGAGCAGTACTTC. The V call is TRBV7-8, the J call TRBJ2-7, with 7 bases matching TRBD1. The length of the CDR3 is 15 residues. Germline trimming cut 5 bases from V and 0 bases from J; bases unmatched to any gene: 7. CDR1 and CDR2 from the germline V gene are SGHVS and FQNEAQ.